The 32 T cell receptor beta chains in this list originate from one sample, sequenced in a study of T cell responses to AZD1222 COVID-19 vaccine. Clones were sequenced by immunoSEQ multiplex PCR, and TCRdb holds only the in-frame ones, with some missing. The sample carries 150,000 to 200,000 clones, 80% to 95% recorded once. Sequenced here: peripheral blood, sampled on day 0 of AZD1222 vaccination. These receptors all stem from an adult in good health.

The chain joins TRBV15 to TRBJ2-6; 7 bases agree with TRBD1. CDR1 and CDR2 (germline): LNHNV, YYDKDF (reference sequence). V shed 5 bases and J 1 base; nucleotides not matched to a gene: 2. The CDR3 length is 15 residues. In DNA form, the CDR3 reads TGTGCCACCAGCGACAGGGTGTCTGGGGCCAACGTCCTGACTTTC. This encodes CATSDRVSGANVLTF.

The J gene is TRBJ1-1, the V gene TRBV27; D unresolved. Germline CDR1 MNHEY, CDR2 SMNVEV (reference sequence). The CDR3 length is 14 residues. With 2 bases removed from V and 0 bases from J, the gap between germline ends came to 7 bases. CDR3 protein: CASSLKAMNTEAFF. CDR3 DNA: TGTGCCAGCAGTTTAAAGGCTATGAACACTGAAGCTTTCTTT.

This clone was seen only once. The V gene is TRBV10-3, the J gene TRBJ2-7; 9 bases are a match to TRBD2. Germline loops: CDR1 ENHRY, CDR2 SYGVKD. This CDR3 contains 16 residues. V shed 0 bases, J shed 3 bases, and the junction held 6 bases outside the gene matches. The CDR3 DNA reads TGTGCCATCAGTGAGTCGGTAGGACTAGCGAGCTACGAGCAGTACTTC. The encoded protein is CAISESVGLASYEQYF.

The V gene is TRBV7-2, the J gene TRBJ1-1; D gene unclear. This CDR3 region has 13 residues. V was pared by 0 bases and J by 12 bases, with 14 bases between. Germline-derived CDR1 and CDR2 are SGHTA and FQGNSA. CDR3 bases: TGTGCCAGCAGCTTAGCGCAGGAGTTAGTAACTTTCTTT. This codes for CASSLAQELVTFF.

This chain joins TRBV7-9 and TRBJ2-7, with 9 bases identical to TRBD1. This CDR3 region has 15 residues. With 4 bases clipped from V and 3 bases from J, the junction kept 7 bases outside the gene matches. Germline loops: CDR1 SEHNR, CDR2 FQNEAQ (reference sequence). The DNA for the CDR3 is TGTGCCAGCAGCTCTCCGGGACAGGGTATCTACGAGCAGTACTTC. Translated, it gives CASSSPGQGIYEQYF.

This chain uses TRBV21-1 with TRBJ2-7; the D call in the table, TRBD1, was not verified against the DNA. TRBV21-1 represents a pseudogene. The CDR3 runs to 14 residues. The CDR3 spells CASSPHSSSYEQYF. CDR3 DNA: TGTGCCAGCAGCCCCCACAGTAGCTCCTACGAGCAGTACTTC.

The chain employs TRBV6-5 and TRBJ1-1; TRBD1 aligns across 7 bases. J was trimmed by 1 base and V by 6 bases; bases with no gene match: 8. CDR3 length: 15 residues. From germline, CDR1 is MNHEY and CDR2 SVGAGI. The DNA of the CDR3 is TGTGCCAGCAGACGAGACAGGGCCCCGAACACTGAAGCTTTCTTT. Protein sequence: CASRRDRAPNTEAFF.

The chain carries TRBV28 and TRBJ2-1; D ambiguous. V lost 3 bases and J 5 bases, leaving 11 bases between the germline ends. CDR3 length: 14 residues. Per germline, CDR1 MDHEN and CDR2 SYDVKM. CDR3: CASSFLGWDNEQFF. As DNA, the CDR3 is TGTGCCAGCAGTTTCCTCGGGTGGGACAATGAGCAGTTCTTC.

The V gene is TRBV5-4, the J gene TRBJ1-6; D gene ambiguous. This CDR3 is 13 amino acids long. CDR1 is SGHNT, CDR2 YYREEE, per germline (reference sequence). With 1 base removed from V and 5 bases from J, the gap between germline ends came to 4 bases. The CDR3 sequence is CASSLRDNSPLHF. The CDR3 DNA reads TGTGCCAGCAGCTTGAGGGATAATTCACCCCTCCACTTT.

The CDR3 DNA reads TGTGCCAGCAGCCAGGGTTCAGACACTGAAGCTTTCTTT. Its protein is CASSQGSDTEAFF. The chain carries TRBV11-2 and TRBJ1-1; the D gene is possibly TRBD1 (5 bases). The CDR3 is made up of 13 amino acids. Trimming took off 5 bases at V and 3 bases at J, with 10 bases between the two ends. Per the germline V gene, CDR1 is SGHAT and CDR2 is FQNNGV.

The genes are TRBV3-1 (or the pseudogene TRBV3-2) and TRBJ2-3; D remains unclear. This CDR3 spans 12 amino acids. V lost 5 bases and J 4 bases, leaving 7 bases between the germline ends. Germline V CDR1 and CDR2: LGHDT, YNNKEL (reference sequence). CDR3 amino acids: CASSAHSDTQYF. The CDR3 DNA sequence: TGTGCCAGCAGCGCCCATTCAGATACGCAGTATTTT.

The chain recombines TRBV28 with TRBJ1-3, with D perhaps TRBD1 (5 bases). Germline CDR1 is MDHEN and CDR2 is SYDVKM. V lost 1 base and J 3 bases, leaving 10 bases between the germline ends. The CDR3 sequence is 15 residues long. The CDR3 reads CASSLLAGRGNTIYF. In DNA form, the CDR3 reads TGTGCCAGCAGTTTATTGGCGGGGCGTGGAAACACCATATATTTT.

The chain links TRBV5-1 to TRBJ1-1, with D perhaps matching TRBD1 (6 bases). Germline CDR1 reads SGHRS; CDR2 reads YFSETQ. V dropped 2 bases and J dropped 2 bases, with 16 bases sitting between them. The CDR3 loop spans 16 amino acids. The CDR3 reads CASSLRGAGVNTEAFF. The CDR3 bases are TGCGCCAGCAGCTTAAGAGGGGCAGGGGTCAACACTGAAGCTTTCTTT. Full variable domain (remainder filled in from reference TRBV5-1 and TRBJ1-1): KAGVTQTPRYLIKTRGQQVTLSCSPISGHRSVSWYQQTPGQGLQFLFEYFSETQRNKGNFPGRFSGRQFSNSRSEMNVSTLELGDSALYLCASSLRGAGVNTEAFFGQGTRLTVV.

CDR3 loop: CATSDFAAGRQYF. The CDR3 coding sequence is TGTGCCACCAGTGATTTCGCGGCAGGTAGGCAGTATTTT. This rearrangement joins TRBV24-1 to TRBJ2-3; unclear D gene. CDR3 length: 13 residues. Trimming left V 1 base short and J 11 bases short, with 12 bases between. Germline CDR1 KGHDR, CDR2 SFDVKD.

The chain links TRBV4-1 to TRBJ2-1; TRBD2 matches at 9 bases. This CDR3 is built from 14 residues. J lost 5 bases, V lost 6 bases, and 5 bases had no gene match. CDR1 and CDR2 from the germline V gene are MGHRA and YSYEKL. CDR3 DNA sequence: TGCGCCAGCAGTAAGGGACTAGCAGACAATGAGCAGTTCTTC. It yields the protein CASSKGLADNEQFF.

The chain carries TRBV6-5 and TRBJ2-7; TRBD2 aligns across 11 bases. CDR3 size: 14 residues. V shed 6 bases and J 6 bases; nucleotides not matched to a gene: 7. The germline V gene encodes CDR1 MNHEY and CDR2 SVGAGI. As DNA, the CDR3 is TGTGCCAGCAGCGTTAGCGGGAGGGCCGTCGAGCAGTACTTC. Amino acid sequence: CASSVSGRAVEQYF.

The chain recombines TRBV5-1 with TRBJ2-5; 7 bases agree with TRBD1. Germline V lookup: CDR1 SGHRS, CDR2 YFSETQ. The CDR3 is 14 amino acids. The ends lost 4 bases at V and 5 bases at J; junction bases unmatched: 8. The CDR3: CASSPGQPGETQYF. CDR3 nucleotide sequence: TGCGCCAGCAGCCCGGGACAGCCCGGGGAGACCCAGTACTTC.

The chain uses TRBV28 and TRBJ2-2; D is unclear. Germline V CDR1 and CDR2: MDHEN, SYDVKM. V lost 7 bases and J 5 bases, leaving 11 bases between the germline ends. This CDR3 contains 13 residues. In DNA, the CDR3 is TGTGCCAGCACTCCAACAGCGACCGGGGAGCTGTTTTTT. Its translation: CASTPTATGELFF.

The V gene is TRBV27, the J gene TRBJ1-1; D not resolved. Trimming left V 6 bases short and J 0 bases short, with 11 bases between. CDR1 and CDR2 from the germline V gene are MNHEY and SMNVEV (reference sequence). The CDR3 covers 14 residues. The CDR3 region has the DNA TGTGCCAGCAGATCAGCAGCCTTGAACACTGAAGCTTTCTTT. Protein sequence: CASRSAALNTEAFF.

This chain joins TRBV7-8 and TRBJ1-1; D may be TRBD1 (5 bases). The CDR3 totals 15 residues. Germline V gives CDR1 SGHVS, CDR2 FQNEAQ. Between the trimmed V and J ends, which lost 5 bases and 7 bases, there was a span of 20 bases. The CDR3 bases are TGTGCCAGCAGCGCCATGTTAAAAGGGGCCAATGAAGCTTTCTTT. Protein sequence: CASSAMLKGANEAFF.

CDR3: CASTTVSYEQYF. Here the CDR3 DNA reads TGTGCCAGCACCACCGTCTCCTACGAGCAGTACTTC. This chain links TRBV28 with TRBJ2-7; no clear D. Germline V gene lookup returns CDR1 MDHEN and CDR2 SYDVKM. The CDR3 has 12 residues. Trimming took off 7 bases at V and 0 bases at J, with 7 bases between the two ends.

This clone has a handful of counts. The CDR3 spells CAWSEANTGELFF. As DNA, the CDR3 is TGTGCCTGGAGCGAGGCCAACACCGGGGAGCTGTTTTTT. This sequence joins TRBV30 and TRBJ2-2; D is ambiguous. Germline V gives CDR1 GTSNPN, CDR2 SVGIG (reference sequence). V was pared by 3 bases and J by 2 bases, with 7 bases between. This CDR3 region has 13 residues. The full variable domain, with the rest looked up from reference TRBV30 and TRBJ2-2, is SQTIHQWPATLVQPVGSPLSLECTVEGTSNPNLYWYRQAAGRGLQLLFYSVGIGQISSEVPQNLSASRPQDRQFILSSKKLLLSDSGFYLCAWSEANTGELFFGEGSRLTVL.

V is TRBV10-2 and J is TRBJ2-1, with a weak D call TRBD1 (6 bases). The CDR3 is 13 residues long. The V gene lost 6 bases and the J gene lost 0 bases, with 6 bases spanning the gap. Germline V gives CDR1 WSHSY, CDR2 SAAADI. In DNA form, the CDR3 reads TGCGCCAGCAGGGACAGCTCCTACAATGAGCAGTTCTTC. This translates into CASRDSSYNEQFF.

This clone was observed a single time. This CDR3 reads CASSYGGTSVSYEQYF. CDR3 sequence (DNA): TGCGCCAGCAGCTACGGCGGGACTAGCGTCTCCTACGAGCAGTACTTC. This chain links TRBV5-1 with TRBJ2-7; 10 positions agree with TRBD2. Germline V gene lookup returns CDR1 SGHRS and CDR2 YFSETQ. V was clipped by 3 bases and J by 0 bases; unmatched bases: 6. The CDR3 runs 16 residues.

The sample holds one count of this clone. The chain has TRBV5-5 and TRBJ1-4; D remains ambiguous. Trimming removed 0 bases from V and 0 bases from J, with 12 bases in between. The CDR3 has 17 residues. Germline CDR1 reads SGHKS; CDR2 reads YYEKEE (reference sequence). The CDR3 nucleotides read TGTGCCAGCAGCTTGGAACACGGCCGGGCAACTAATGAAAAACTGTTTTTT. Its protein product is CASSLEHGRATNEKLFF.

The chain is built from TRBV6-6 and TRBJ1-1, with D hard to call. CDR1 is MNHNY, CDR2 SVGAGI, per germline (reference sequence). The CDR3 spans 13 residues. The V and J ends lost 6 bases and 3 bases respectively, with 11 bases between them. The CDR3 DNA follows: TGTGCCAGCAGGGAAGGACGGCACACTGAAGCTTTCTTT. This gives the protein CASREGRHTEAFF.

The chain employs TRBV28 and TRBJ1-4, with unresolved D. Germline V gives CDR1 MDHEN, CDR2 SYDVKM. CDR3 length: 14 residues. V lost 8 bases, J lost 6 bases, and 16 bases lay in between. The CDR3: CASRDSGWDEKLFF. CDR3 sequence (DNA): TGTGCCAGCCGCGATTCCGGTTGGGATGAAAAACTGTTTTTT.

The chain carries TRBV15 and TRBJ1-1; D remains ambiguous. The V gene lost 4 bases and the J gene lost 1 base, with 7 bases spanning the gap. The CDR3 has 13 residues. Germline V gene lookup returns CDR1 LNHNV and CDR2 YYDKDF (reference sequence). CDR3 amino acids: CATSKQTNTEAFF. Here the CDR3 DNA reads TGTGCCACCAGCAAACAAACGAACACTGAAGCTTTCTTT.

The chain links TRBV11-2 to TRBJ1-5; possibly TRBD1 for D (5 bases). This CDR3 comprises 16 residues. Trimming removed 1 base at V and 4 bases at J, with 14 bases between. Germline V lookup: CDR1 SGHAT, CDR2 FQNNGV. The CDR3 loop reads CASSLGRGSGNQPQHF. Here the CDR3 DNA reads TGTGCCAGCAGCTTAGGACGGGGGTCGGGGAATCAGCCCCAGCATTTT.

V usage is TRBV5-5 and J usage is TRBJ2-5; no firm D call. V lost 4 bases and J 5 bases, leaving 9 bases between the germline ends. Germline CDR1 reads SGHKS; CDR2 reads YYEKEE (reference sequence). This CDR3 has 12 amino acids. The CDR3 is CASSPYGETQYF. CDR3 DNA sequence: TGTGCCAGCAGCCCCTACGGGGAGACCCAGTACTTC.

In DNA, the CDR3 is TGCGCCAGCAGCCAAGCGGGACTAGCGGCAGATACGCAGTATTTT. Its protein is CASSQAGLAADTQYF. The chain joins TRBV4-1 to TRBJ2-3; 11 bases fit TRBD2. This CDR3 is built from 15 residues. The J segment lost 4 bases and the V segment lost 1 base, leaving 1 base of the junction unmatched. CDR1 MGHRA and CDR2 YSYEKL come from the germline V gene.

The chain couples TRBV10-3 to TRBJ1-1; D is possibly TRBD1 (5 bases). Trimming took 10 bases from V and 3 from J, leaving 15 bases between them. From germline, CDR1 is ENHRY and CDR2 SYGVKD. The CDR3 runs to 13 residues. CDR3 in DNA: TGTGCCACGCAAACGGGGGTAGACACTGAAGCTTTCTTT. Protein: CATQTGVDTEAFF.